This TCR beta chain came from a study of human T cells and chemical hapten exposure. Overall study: The patient population, which was mostly female, had alopecia areata, totalis or universalis.

TCRdb reanalysed the RACE reads using MiXCR and keeps one entry per CDR3 protein. This sample carries over 65,000 distinct CDR3 sequences, under 14% of them seen once, and the ten largest clones take roughly 1.5%. The sample's time point: patch test 2, 6 weeks after DPC sensitization. The treatment denotes: therapeutic diphenylcyclopropenone sensitization with weekly scalp DPC. This clonotype came up a few times. Germline CDR1 reads MNHEY; CDR2 reads SVGEGT. V trimming: 5 bases; J trimming: 3 bases; junction bases outside the gene matches: 4. The CDR3 spans 13 residues. This TCR was recovered from a man younger than 35 with alopecia areata. Some clones in this sample may be carry-over from other donors' samples. V is TRBV6-2 or TRBV6-3 and J is TRBJ2-7, with TRBD1 matching over 7 bases. This material consisted of whole blood, taken in connection with sensitization to the hapten diphenylcyclopropenone (DPC). DNA of the CDR3: TGTGCCAGCAGTAAGAGGGACAGCTACGAGCAGTACTTC. This translates into CASSKRDSYEQYF.